The text below deals with one T cell receptor beta chain. The CDR3 has 17 residues. With 3 bases removed from V and 0 bases from J, the gap between germline ends came to 17 bases. Germline loops: CDR1 MRHNA, CDR2 SNTAGT. 13 Jbeta primers and 60 Vbeta primers were used for the PCR. Authors' processing steps: Later, tens of millions of unique TCR beta chains were counted in an analysis, and around 11 million of them were shared. Using immunoSEQ multiplex PCR, the repertoire was profiled, and TCRdb retains in-frame clones only, with some absent. That table is the source of V, J and clone size, and D and trimming were worked out from the DNA. The top ten clones hold less than 3% of a sample with about 140,000 clones, 82% of them seen once. The data stem from a study of cytomegalovirus exposure and HLA in healthy donors.

This receptor was obtained from a male donor in good health and CMV-seronegative. The chain uses TRBV6-4 and TRBJ1-1, with D maybe TRBD1 (5 bases). Input material: PBMCs. This CDR3 reads CASSEDPYTGLNTEAFF. The CDR3 DNA is TGTGCCAGCAGTGAGGATCCATATACAGGACTGAACACTGAAGCTTTCTTT.